These T cell receptor beta chains were read from a single sample in a study of T cell responses to AZD1222 COVID-19 vaccine. Libraries were prepared by immunoSEQ multiplex PCR; TCRdb keeps only in-frame clonotypes and omits some of them. The table shows 120,000 to 150,000 clones, with about 90% occurring only once. This specimen consisted of peripheral blood, obtained on day 0 of MenACWY control vaccination. The origin of the receptors is an adult in good health. The CDR3 runs from the conserved cysteine through the conserved F or W. The order of the fields is V gene, clone size, D gene, J gene, CDR3 protein, CDR3 DNA. A D gene is named only where the DNA matches it firmly. Clone size is given for some rows only: seen once, a few or many times, or a class if the clone is expanded.

TRBV9,once,.,TRBJ2-4,CASSPTLGVSAKNIQYF,TGTGCCAGCAGCCCTACTCTAGGGGTATCAGCCAAAAACATTCAGTACTTC
TRBV4-1,.,.,TRBJ1-2,CASSQEKGGPNYGYTF,TGCGCCAGCAGCCAAGAAAAGGGGGGGCCAAACTATGGCTACACCTTC
TRBV18,once,.,TRBJ2-7,CASSPRDNGAYEQYF,TGTGCCAGCTCACCCCGGGACAACGGGGCCTACGAGCAGTACTTC
TRBV10-1,.,.,TRBJ2-1,CASSERMESYNEQFF,TGCGCCAGCAGTGAACGGATGGAATCCTACAATGAGCAGTTCTTC
TRBV28,.,TRBD1,TRBJ1-1,CASSLHTGGVTEAFF,TGTGCCAGCAGTTTACATACAGGGGGAGTCACTGAAGCTTTCTTT
TRBV7-2,once,.,TRBJ2-1,CASSPSGYLAHNEQFF,TGTGCCAGCAGCCCGAGTGGGTACTTAGCCCACAATGAGCAGTTCTTC
TRBV29-1,.,TRBD1,TRBJ2-7,CSVEALDRDRAYEQYF,TGCAGCGTTGAAGCCCTGGACCGGGACAGGGCGTACGAGCAGTACTTC
TRBV27,few,TRBD1,TRBJ2-7,CASSQGQGYEQYF,TGTGCCAGCAGCCAAGGACAGGGATACGAGCAGTACTTC
TRBV27,.,.,TRBJ1-1,CASTREYVTEAFF,TGTGCCAGCACTAGGGAGTATGTCACTGAAGCTTTCTTT
TRBV6-5,.,TRBD1,TRBJ1-5,CASGRQGDQPQHF,TGTGCCAGTGGTAGACAGGGCGACCAGCCCCAGCATTTT
TRBV7-9,.,.,TRBJ1-6,CASRQVGGWALHF,TGTGCCAGCAGACAAGTCGGGGGCTGGGCCCTCCACTTT
TRBV4-1,.,.,TRBJ1-1,CASSQVLNTEAFF,TGCGCCAGCAGCCAAGTTCTTAACACTGAAGCTTTCTTT
TRBV27,.,TRBD1,TRBJ1-5,CASSPLRTGYSNQPQHF,TGTGCCAGCAGTCCCCTGCGGACAGGCTATAGCAATCAGCCCCAGCATTTT
TRBV20-1,.,.,TRBJ1-2,CSASRPGEEYGYTF,TGCAGTGCTAGTCGGCCCGGGGAGGAATATGGCTACACCTTC
TRBV6-2/TRBV6-3,once,.,TRBJ1-4,CASSYVGPGGPTEKLFF,TGTGCCAGCAGTTACGTCGGCCCCGGGGGGCCGACTGAAAAACTGTTTTTT
TRBV6-5,.,.,TRBJ1-2,CASSRTALHLSITF,TGTGCCAGCAGTCGGACAGCCTTACACCTCTCTATAACCTTC
TRBV14,.,.,TRBJ1-6,CASSQDRGVYNSPLHF,TGTGCCAGCAGCCAAGATCGCGGGGTGTATAATTCACCCCTCCACTTT
TRBV5-1,.,.,TRBJ1-5,CASSYEGGNNQPQHF,TGCGCCAGCAGCTACGAGGGGGGAAACAATCAGCCCCAGCATTTT
TRBV24-1,.,.,TRBJ2-2,CATSDFLSGHSGGELFF,TGTGCCACCAGTGATTTCTTGTCGGGACATAGTGGCGGGGAGCTGTTTTTT
TRBV19,.,.,TRBJ1-1,CASSPLAPRDTEAFF,TGTGCCAGTAGTCCCCTGGCCCCGAGGGACACTGAAGCTTTCTTT
TRBV10-3,.,.,TRBJ1-5,CASRQNSNQPQHF,TGTGCCTCCAGACAGAATAGCAATCAGCCCCAGCATTTT
TRBV5-4,.,TRBD1,TRBJ1-2,CASSPGTDPNYGYTF,TGTGCCAGCAGCCCTGGGACAGATCCTAACTATGGCTACACCTTC
TRBV9,.,TRBD1,TRBJ1-1,CASSEGTGRSEAFF,TGTGCCAGCAGCGAGGGGACAGGCCGAAGCGAAGCTTTCTTT
TRBV11-2,.,.,TRBJ2-5,CASVGGPVGTQYF,TGTGCCAGCGTCGGGGGGCCGGTAGGGACCCAGTACTTC
TRBV7-9,.,TRBD2,TRBJ2-1,CASSLGGGGAVNEQFF,TGTGCCAGCAGCTTAGGTGGCGGGGGAGCGGTGAATGAGCAGTTCTTC
TRBV6-5,.,.,TRBJ1-2,CASTLSQGANYGYTF,TGTGCCAGCACCCTGAGCCAGGGCGCTAACTATGGCTACACCTTC
TRBV4-1,few,TRBD1,TRBJ2-1,CASSHRDRSGSYNEQFF,TGCGCCAGCAGCCACCGGGACAGGTCTGGATCCTACAATGAGCAGTTCTTC
TRBV7-8,.,TRBD1,TRBJ2-7,CASSLGDRPYEQYF,TGTGCCAGCAGCTTAGGGGACAGGCCCTACGAGCAGTACTTC
TRBV27,.,.,TRBJ1-2,CASSFRGYGYTF,TGTGCCAGCAGTTTTAGGGGGTATGGCTACACCTTC
TRBV13,.,TRBD1,TRBJ1-6,CASSPGQTYNSPLHF,TGTGCCAGCAGCCCGGGACAGACATATAATTCACCCCTCCACTTT
TRBV7-2,.,.,TRBJ1-5,CASSLGDGYSNQPQHF,TGTGCCAGCAGCTTAGGGGACGGATATAGCAATCAGCCCCAGCATTTT
TRBV14,.,.,TRBJ1-3,CASSQVAGSSGNTIYF,TGTGCCAGCAGCCAAGTGGCAGGGAGCTCTGGAAACACCATATATTTT
TRBV5-5,.,.,TRBJ1-1,CASSLDWGNTEAFF,TGTGCCAGCAGCTTGGACTGGGGAAACACTGAAGCTTTCTTT
TRBV18,.,TRBD1,TRBJ2-7,CASSGQGYEQYF,TGTGCCAGCTCAGGACAGGGCTACGAGCAGTACTTC
TRBV3-1/TRBV3-2,.,.,TRBJ1-1,CASSQGIGRKNTEAFF,TGTGCCAGCAGCCAAGGAATCGGCAGAAAGAACACTGAAGCTTTCTTT
TRBV7-9,.,.,TRBJ1-4,CASSLVGQSGEKLFF,TGTGCCAGCAGCTTAGTGGGCCAATCGGGGGAAAAACTGTTTTTT
TRBV11-2,.,.,TRBJ2-1,CASSLVRGFSYNEQFF,TGTGCCAGCAGCTTAGTACGCGGGTTCTCCTACAATGAGCAGTTCTTC
TRBV4-2,.,.,TRBJ1-2,CASSQQGSNYGYTF,TGTGCCAGCAGCCAGCAGGGGTCTAACTATGGCTACACCTTC
TRBV19,.,.,TRBJ1-1,CASSNRGNTEAFF,TGTGCCAGTTCTAATAGAGGGAACACTGAAGCTTTCTTT
TRBV11-2,.,.,TRBJ2-3,CASSLIGTSSTDTQYF,TGTGCCAGCAGCCTGATTGGGACGTCTAGCACAGATACGCAGTATTTT
TRBV5-1,.,.,TRBJ1-4,CASSLAGRTNEKLFF,TGCGCCAGCAGCTTGGCGGGTAGGACCAATGAAAAACTGTTTTTT
TRBV5-1,.,.,TRBJ1-5,CASSLGENQPQHF,TGCGCCAGCAGCTTGGGAGAAAATCAGCCCCAGCATTTT
TRBV29-1,medium-sized,TRBD2,TRBJ2-1,CSVRTSGGTYNEQFF,TGCAGCGTCCGGACTAGCGGGGGGACATACAATGAGCAGTTCTTC
TRBV15,.,.,TRBJ1-1,CATSRSVNFNTEAFF,TGTGCCACCAGCAGATCAGTAAACTTTAACACTGAAGCTTTCTTT
TRBV7-8,.,.,TRBJ1-2,CASSWRDNYGYTF,TGTGCCAGCAGCTGGAGGGATAACTATGGCTACACCTTC
TRBV21-1,.,.,TRBJ2-1,CAWGDEQFF,TGTGCCTGGGGGGATGAGCAGTTCTTC
TRBV28,.,.,TRBJ1-6,CASSLGQGTLPPLHF,TGTGCCAGCAGCCTGGGCCAGGGGACTTTGCCACCCCTCCACTTT
TRBV5-8,.,.,TRBJ1-3,CASSLALQGYRNTIYF,TGTGCCAGCAGCTTGGCTTTGCAGGGGTATAGAAACACCATATATTTT
TRBV29-1,once,.,TRBJ1-1,CSALRDRLLNTEAFF,TGCAGCGCCCTCCGGGACCGACTATTGAACACTGAAGCTTTCTTT
TRBV6-2/TRBV6-3,.,.,TRBJ1-1,CASSYSEGWNTEAFF,TGTGCCAGCAGTTACTCTGAGGGGTGGAACACTGAAGCTTTCTTT
TRBV28,.,.,TRBJ2-2,CASSFISGTGELFF,TGTGCCAGCAGTTTTATATCGGGCACCGGGGAGCTGTTTTTT
TRBV6-6,.,.,TRBJ2-2,CASTRAGTRTGELFF,TGTGCCAGCACACGCGCCGGGACCAGAACCGGGGAGCTGTTTTTT
TRBV19,.,.,TRBJ1-2,CASSIERGPGYTF,TGTGCCAGTAGTATCGAAAGGGGACCGGGCTACACCTTC
TRBV9,.,.,TRBJ1-1,CASSPRNMNTEAFF,TGTGCCAGCAGCCCCCGGAACATGAACACTGAAGCTTTCTTT